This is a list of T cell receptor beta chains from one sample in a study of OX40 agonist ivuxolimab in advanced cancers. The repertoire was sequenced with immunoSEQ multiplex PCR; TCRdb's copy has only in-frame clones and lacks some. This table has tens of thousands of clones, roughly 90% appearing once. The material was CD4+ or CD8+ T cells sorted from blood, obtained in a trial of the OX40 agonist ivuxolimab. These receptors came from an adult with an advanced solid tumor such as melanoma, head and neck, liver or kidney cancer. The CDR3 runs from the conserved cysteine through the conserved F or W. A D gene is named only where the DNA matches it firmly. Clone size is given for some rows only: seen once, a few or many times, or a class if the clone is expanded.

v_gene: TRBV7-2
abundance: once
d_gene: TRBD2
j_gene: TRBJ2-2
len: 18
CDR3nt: TGTGCCAGCAGCTTCACGACTAGCGGGGGCCGCCCCACCGGGGAGCTGTTTTTT
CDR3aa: CASSFTTSGGRPTGELFF

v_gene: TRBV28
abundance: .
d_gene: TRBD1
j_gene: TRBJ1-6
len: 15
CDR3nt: TGTGCCAGCAGCTTGGTTGTGACAGGGGGACGACCCCTCCACTTT
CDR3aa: CASSLVVTGGRPLHF

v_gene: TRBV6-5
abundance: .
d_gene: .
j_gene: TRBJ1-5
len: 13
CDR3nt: TGTGCCAGCAGTTTTTCTGGTGGGCAGCCCCAGCATTTT
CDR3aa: CASSFSGGQPQHF

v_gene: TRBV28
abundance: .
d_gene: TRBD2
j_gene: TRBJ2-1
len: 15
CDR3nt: TGTGCCAGCAGTTTTACTAGCGGGGGTGACAATGAGCAGTTCTTC
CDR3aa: CASSFTSGGDNEQFF

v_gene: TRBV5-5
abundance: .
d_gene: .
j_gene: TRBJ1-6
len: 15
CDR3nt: TGTGCCAGCAGCTTGGAAGTGGGCCAGGGTTCACCCCTCCACTTT
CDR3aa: CASSLEVGQGSPLHF

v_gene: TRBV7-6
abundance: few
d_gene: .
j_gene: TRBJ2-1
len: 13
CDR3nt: TGTGCCAGCAGCTTGCCCGGACAGATTGAGCAGTTCTTC
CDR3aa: CASSLPGQIEQFF

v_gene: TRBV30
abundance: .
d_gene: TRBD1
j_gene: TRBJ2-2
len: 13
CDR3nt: TGTGCCTCGGGACAGGCGAACACCGGGGAGCTGTTTTTT
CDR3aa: CASGQANTGELFF

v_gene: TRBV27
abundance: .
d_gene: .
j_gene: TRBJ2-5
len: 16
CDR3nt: TGTGCCAGCAGTTTATGGTACCGGGGGCATAAAGAGACCCAGTACTTC
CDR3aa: CASSLWYRGHKETQYF

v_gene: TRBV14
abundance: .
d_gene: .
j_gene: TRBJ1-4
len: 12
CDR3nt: TGTGCCAGCAGCCAATTCCCCCAGGAACTGTTTTTT
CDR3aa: CASSQFPQELFF

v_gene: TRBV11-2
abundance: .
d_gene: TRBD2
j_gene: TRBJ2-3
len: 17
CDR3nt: TGCGCCAGCAGCCCCGGAGCGGGGGGCACGAGCACAGATACGCAGTATTTT
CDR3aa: CASSPGAGGTSTDTQYF

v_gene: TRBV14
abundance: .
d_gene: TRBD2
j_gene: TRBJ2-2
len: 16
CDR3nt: TGTGCCAGCAGCCAAGATCTAGCGGTTAACACCGGGGAGCTGTTTTTT
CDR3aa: CASSQDLAVNTGELFF

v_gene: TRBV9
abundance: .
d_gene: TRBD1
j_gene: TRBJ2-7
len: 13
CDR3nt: TGTGCCAGCAGCCCCCCTACAGGGGACGAGCAGTACTTC
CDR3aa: CASSPPTGDEQYF

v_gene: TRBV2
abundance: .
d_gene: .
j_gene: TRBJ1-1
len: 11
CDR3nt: TGTGCCAGCAGGTCGGGGGCTGAAGCTTTCTTT
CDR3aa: CASRSGAEAFF

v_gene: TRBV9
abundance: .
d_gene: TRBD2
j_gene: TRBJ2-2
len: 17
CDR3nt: TGTGCCAGCAGCCCACGAGGGAGCGGGGGGGCCACCGGGGAGCTGTTTTTT
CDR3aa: CASSPRGSGGATGELFF

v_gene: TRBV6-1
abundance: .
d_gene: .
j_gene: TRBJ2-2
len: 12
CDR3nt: TGTGCCAGTTTGTTGTGGGCCGGGGAGCTGTTTTTT
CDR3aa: CASLLWAGELFF

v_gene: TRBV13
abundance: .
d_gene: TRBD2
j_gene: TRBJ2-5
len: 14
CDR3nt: TGTGCCAGCAGCTCAACTAGCGGCCCGGGGACCCAGTACTTC
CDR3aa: CASSSTSGPGTQYF

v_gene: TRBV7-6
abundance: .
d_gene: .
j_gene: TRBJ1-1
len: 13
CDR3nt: TGTGCCAGCAGCTTAGGGGGAAGTAGTGAAGCTTTCTTT
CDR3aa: CASSLGGSSEAFF

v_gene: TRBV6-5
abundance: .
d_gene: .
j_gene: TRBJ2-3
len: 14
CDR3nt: TGTGCCAGCAGTTACCACCGGCTCGCAGATACGCAGTATTTT
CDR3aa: CASSYHRLADTQYF

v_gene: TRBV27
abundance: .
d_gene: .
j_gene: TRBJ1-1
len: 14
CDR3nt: TGTGCCAGCAGATCAGGGGTGATGAACACTGAAGCTTTCTTT
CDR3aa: CASRSGVMNTEAFF

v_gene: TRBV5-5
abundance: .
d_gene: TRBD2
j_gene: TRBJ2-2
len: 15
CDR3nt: TGTGCCAGCAGCCCGCGGGGAGGGGACACCGGGGAGCTGTTTTTT
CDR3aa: CASSPRGGDTGELFF

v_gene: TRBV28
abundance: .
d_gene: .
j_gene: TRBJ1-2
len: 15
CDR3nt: TGTGCCAGCACCCATGAGCAGGAGGCTAACTATGGCTACACCTTC
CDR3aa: CASTHEQEANYGYTF

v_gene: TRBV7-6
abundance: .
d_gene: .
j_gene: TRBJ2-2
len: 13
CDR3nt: TGTGCCAGCAGCTTAGCTACCACCGGGGAGCTGTTTTTT
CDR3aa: CASSLATTGELFF

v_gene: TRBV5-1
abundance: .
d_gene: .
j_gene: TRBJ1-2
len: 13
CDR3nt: TGCGCCAGCAGCTTGGGGCAGAACTATGGCTACACCTTC
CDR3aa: CASSLGQNYGYTF

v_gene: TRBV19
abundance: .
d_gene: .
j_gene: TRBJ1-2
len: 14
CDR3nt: TGTGCCAGTAGTAGTTTGACTTTCCGATATGGCTACACCTTC
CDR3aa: CASSSLTFRYGYTF

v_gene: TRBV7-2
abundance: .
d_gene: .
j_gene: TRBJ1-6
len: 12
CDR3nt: TGTGCCAGCAGCTTAGGGACTCCACCCCTCCACTTT
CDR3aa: CASSLGTPPLHF

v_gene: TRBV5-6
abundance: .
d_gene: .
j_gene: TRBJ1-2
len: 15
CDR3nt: TGTGCCAGCAGCTTGGATGGAGCTTGGGCCTATGGCTACACCTTC
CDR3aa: CASSLDGAWAYGYTF

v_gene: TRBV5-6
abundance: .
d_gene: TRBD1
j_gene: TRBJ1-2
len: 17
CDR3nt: TGTGCCAGCAGCTTGTATGGGGCGGCAGGGGGCGACTATGGCTACACCTTC
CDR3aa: CASSLYGAAGGDYGYTF

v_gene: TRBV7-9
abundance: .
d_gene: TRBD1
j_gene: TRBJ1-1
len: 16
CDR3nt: TGTGCCAGCAGCTTAGTGGGACAGGGGGTCGGCACTGAAGCTTTCTTT
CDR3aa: CASSLVGQGVGTEAFF

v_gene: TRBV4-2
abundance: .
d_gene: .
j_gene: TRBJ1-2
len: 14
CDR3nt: TGTGCCAGCAGCCAAGAAAGGGGGGGCTATGGCTACACCTTC
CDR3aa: CASSQERGGYGYTF

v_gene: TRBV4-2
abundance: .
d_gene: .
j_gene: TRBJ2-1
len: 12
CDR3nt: TGTGCCAGCAGCCAGGACTACTTAGAGCAGTTCTTC
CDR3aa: CASSQDYLEQFF

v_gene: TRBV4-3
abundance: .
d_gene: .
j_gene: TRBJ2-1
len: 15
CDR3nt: TGCGCCAGCAGCCAAGACCCGGCACGAGTGAATGAGCAGTTCTTC
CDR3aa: CASSQDPARVNEQFF

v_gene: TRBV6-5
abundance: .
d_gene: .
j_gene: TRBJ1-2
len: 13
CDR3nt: TGTGCCAGCAGTTGGACAGAGGATTATGGCTACACCTTC
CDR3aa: CASSWTEDYGYTF

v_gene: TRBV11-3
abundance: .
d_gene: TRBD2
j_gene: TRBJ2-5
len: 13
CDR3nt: TGTGCCAGCAGCTCGGGGACTACCGAGACCCAGTACTTC
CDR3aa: CASSSGTTETQYF

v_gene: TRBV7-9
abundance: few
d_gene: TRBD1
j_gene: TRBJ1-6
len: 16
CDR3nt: TGTGCCAGCAGCTCAACCCCCGGGACAGACAATTCACCCCTCCACTTT
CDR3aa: CASSSTPGTDNSPLHF

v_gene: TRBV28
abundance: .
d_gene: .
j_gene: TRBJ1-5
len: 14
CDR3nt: TGTGCCAGCAGTTTCAGGGGTTTCAATCAGCCCCAGCATTTT
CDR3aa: CASSFRGFNQPQHF

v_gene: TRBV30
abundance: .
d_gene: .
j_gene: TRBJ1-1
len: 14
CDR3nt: TGTGCCTGGAGTGCGAGGGATCTGGGCACTGAAGCTTTCTTT
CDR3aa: CAWSARDLGTEAFF

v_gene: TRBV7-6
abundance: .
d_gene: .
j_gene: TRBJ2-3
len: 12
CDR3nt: TGTGCCAGCAGCCCTAGCACAGATACGCAGTATTTT
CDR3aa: CASSPSTDTQYF

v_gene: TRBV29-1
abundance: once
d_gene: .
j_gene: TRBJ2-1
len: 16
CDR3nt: TGCAGCTTAACGGGCTCTGCGGGGGCAGGCTACAATGAGCAGTTCTTC
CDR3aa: CSLTGSAGAGYNEQFF

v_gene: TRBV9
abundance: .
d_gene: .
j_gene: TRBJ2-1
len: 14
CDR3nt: TGTGCCAGCAGCTCCCCCGCGACCTACAATGAGCAGTTCTTC
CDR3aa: CASSSPATYNEQFF

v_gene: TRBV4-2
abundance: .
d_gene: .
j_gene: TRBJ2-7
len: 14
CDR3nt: TGTGCCAGCAGCCAAGGGGGACAAGGCCACGAGCAGTACTTC
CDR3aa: CASSQGGQGHEQYF

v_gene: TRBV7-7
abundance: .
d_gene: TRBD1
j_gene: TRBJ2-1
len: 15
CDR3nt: TGTGCCAGCAGCCCCTCGACAGGGCCCTACAATGAGCAGTTCTTC
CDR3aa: CASSPSTGPYNEQFF

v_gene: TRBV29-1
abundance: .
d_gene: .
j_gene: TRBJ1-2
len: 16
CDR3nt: TGCAGCGTTTTCAACGTGATGGCCCCGCGAGGTGGAGGCTACACCTTC
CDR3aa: CSVFNVMAPRGGGYTF